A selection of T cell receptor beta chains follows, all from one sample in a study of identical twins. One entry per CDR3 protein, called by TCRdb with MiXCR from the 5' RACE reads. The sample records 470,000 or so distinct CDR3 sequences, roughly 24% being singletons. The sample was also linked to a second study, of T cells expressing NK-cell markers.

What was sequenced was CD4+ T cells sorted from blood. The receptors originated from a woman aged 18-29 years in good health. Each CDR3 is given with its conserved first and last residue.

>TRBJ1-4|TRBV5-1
CASKTDPNEKLFF
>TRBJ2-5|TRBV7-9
CASSFGDRERETQYF
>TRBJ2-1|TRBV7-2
CASSLHKGFSNEQFF
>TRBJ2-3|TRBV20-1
CCAKPLTSPLPDTQYF
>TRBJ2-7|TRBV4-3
CASSQGRPGAYEQYF
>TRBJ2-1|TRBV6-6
CASIGAWVMFF
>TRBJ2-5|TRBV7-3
CASSLIAGGQETQYF
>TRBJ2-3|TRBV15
CATSRDYTDTQYF
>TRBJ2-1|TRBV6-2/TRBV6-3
CASSKQMGQDNEQFF
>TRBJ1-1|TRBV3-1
CASSLTSVGPEAFF
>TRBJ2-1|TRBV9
CASSVGGRASNEQFF
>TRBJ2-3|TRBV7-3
CASSRSGGSTDTQYF
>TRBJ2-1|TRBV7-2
CASSTGLSYNEQFF
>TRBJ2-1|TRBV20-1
CSAKRSYNEQFF
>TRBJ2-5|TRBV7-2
CASSRGQQETQYF
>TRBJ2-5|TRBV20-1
CSANKDGEETQYF
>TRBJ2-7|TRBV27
CASSPRPYASYEQYF